This entry lists 18 T cell receptor beta chains sequenced from one sample in a study of cytomegalovirus exposure and HLA in healthy donors. With 60 Vbeta and 13 Jbeta primers, the PCR was carried out. Measured with immunoSEQ multiplex PCR; TCRdb has only the in-frame clones, and not every one. This table holds 150,000 to 200,000 clones, around 75% found once. Sequenced: PBMCs. These receptors were collected from a woman aged 25-40 years in good health and CMV-seronegative.

J is TRBJ2-4 and V is TRBV5-4, with 12 bases that match TRBD2. The CDR3 contains 20 residues. Germline-derived CDR1 and CDR2 are SGHNT and YYREEE (reference sequence). The ends lost 0 bases at V and 3 bases at J; junction bases unmatched: 13. CDR3 amino acids: CASSLAPPTSGGWGKNIQYF. Here the CDR3 DNA reads TGTGCCAGCAGCTTGGCCCCACCGACTAGCGGGGGCTGGGGCAAAAACATTCAGTACTTC.

The rearrangement links TRBV7-9 to TRBJ1-4; D gene unclear. Germline CDR1 and CDR2: SEHNR and FQNEAQ (reference sequence). V was clipped by 5 bases and J by 6 bases, with 19 bases between them. The CDR3 loop spans 16 amino acids. The CDR3 spells CASSPSSGSSHEKLFF. Here the CDR3 DNA reads TGTGCCAGCAGCCCCTCTTCGGGATCTTCGCATGAAAAACTGTTTTTT.

The V gene is TRBV7-8, the J gene TRBJ2-5; weak D call: TRBD1 (5 bases). TRBJ2-7 explains the end of the DNA better; the J call may be wrong. Germline V lookup: CDR1 SGHVS, CDR2 FQNEAQ. The CDR3 is 14 amino acids. DNA for the CDR3: TGTGCCAGCAGTTTTAGTGTAGGGGCCTACGAGCAGTACTTC. It translates to CASSFSVGAYEQYF.

This clone was seen only a few times. The chain couples TRBV30 to TRBJ1-5; TRBD1 matches at 11 bases. Germline V gene lookup returns CDR1 GTSNPN and CDR2 SVGIG (reference sequence). The CDR3 extends over 16 amino acids. The trim removed 0 bases at V and 4 bases at J, leaving 5 bases unmatched. CDR3 amino acids: CAWSVGQGAFNQPQHF. The CDR3 DNA is TGTGCCTGGAGTGTTGGACAGGGGGCCTTTAATCAGCCCCAGCATTTT.

V usage is TRBV6-1 and J usage is TRBJ1-2; D is perhaps TRBD1 (5 bases). In germline, CDR1 is MNHNS, CDR2 SASEGT. The V gene lost 0 bases and the J gene lost 8 bases, with 19 bases spanning the gap. The CDR3 extends over 16 amino acids. The CDR3 DNA sequence: TGTGCCAGCAGTGAAGCACGCGGGGGACGGGACTCCGGCTACACCTTC. Amino acid sequence: CASSEARGGRDSGYTF.

This chain uses TRBV6-1 with TRBJ2-5, with a tentative D call TRBD2 (5 bases). CDR1 and CDR2 from the germline V gene are MNHNS and SASEGT. The CDR3 has 12 residues. V was pared by 7 bases and J by 10 bases, with 16 bases between. CDR3 sequence reads: CASTAGNGNQYF. CDR3 coding DNA: TGTGCCAGCACCGCGGGCAACGGGAACCAGTACTTC.

The chain has TRBV9 and TRBJ2-1, with a tentative D call TRBD2 (6 bases). CDR1 is SGDLS, CDR2 YYNGEE, per germline. The CDR3 has 19 residues. V shed 4 bases and J shed 9 bases, with 32 bases lying between them. The CDR3 loop reads CASSPPLAKTGVFAGEQFF. The CDR3 DNA reads as TGTGCCAGCAGCCCTCCACTAGCTAAGACGGGGGTGTTTGCTGGTGAGCAGTTCTTC.

The genes are TRBV7-2 and TRBJ2-5; 16 nucleotides line up with TRBD2. The CDR3 runs to 19 residues. With 1 base clipped from V and 5 bases from J, the junction kept 10 bases outside the gene matches. Germline-derived CDR1 and CDR2 are SGHTA and FQGNSA. The CDR3 DNA reads TGTGCCAGCAGCTTAGTTCCGGGACTAGCGGGAGGGCCGGTTGAGACCCAGTACTTC. Translating it yields CASSLVPGLAGGPVETQYF.

The CDR3 here is CASSPVGRAAGELFF. The CDR3 DNA follows: TGTGCCAGCAGCCCAGTGGGCAGGGCGGCCGGGGAGCTGTTTTTT. V and J are TRBV7-2 and TRBJ2-2, with D possibly being TRBD1 (5 bases). Trimming took 5 bases from V and 6 from J, leaving 16 bases between them. Germline V lookup: CDR1 SGHTA, CDR2 FQGNSA. The CDR3 has 15 amino acids.

This clone was seen a handful of times. J is TRBJ2-7 and V is TRBV7-9, with 9 bases that match TRBD1. Germline trimming cut 3 bases from V and 1 base from J; bases unmatched to any gene: 16. This CDR3 is built from 19 residues. Germline V gives CDR1 SEHNR, CDR2 FQNEAQ (reference sequence). The CDR3 is CASSFPKGQGKLSSYEQYF. In nucleotides, the CDR3 is TGTGCCAGCAGCTTCCCTAAAGGACAGGGGAAGCTGTCGTCCTACGAGCAGTACTTC.

This clone was picked up a small number of times. The chain joins TRBV2 to TRBJ2-1; D uncertain. The CDR3 spans 12 residues. Trimming cost V 6 bases and J 3 bases, with 6 bases left between them. The germline CDR1 and CDR2 sequences are SNHLY and FYNNEI. The CDR3, as DNA: TGTGCCAGCAGGAGGCTCTACAATGAGCAGTTCTTC. Protein sequence: CASRRLYNEQFF.

This clone has just a few counts. This chain links TRBV4-1 with TRBJ2-7; 7 positions agree with TRBD1. The CDR3 spans 16 residues. Germline CDR1 reads MGHRA; CDR2 reads YSYEKL. The V and J ends lost 4 bases and 0 bases, in that order; junction bases with no gene match: 9. The CDR3 spells CASSLTSGTASYEQYF. The CDR3 coding sequence is TGCGCCAGCAGCCTAACATCCGGGACAGCCTCCTACGAGCAGTACTTC.

J is TRBJ1-5 and V is TRBV7-9; perhaps TRBD1 as D (5 bases). Germline V lookup: CDR1 SEHNR, CDR2 FQNEAQ (reference sequence). V was trimmed by 8 bases and J by 6 bases, leaving 14 bases between them. The CDR3 extends over 13 amino acids. CDR3 coding DNA: TGTGCCAGCTGCGGGGGTCGGGGTCAGCCCCAGCATTTT. Its protein product is CASCGGRGQPQHF.

The chain carries TRBV7-9 and TRBJ2-1, with 8 positions matching TRBD2. V shed 0 bases, J shed 3 bases, and the junction held 7 bases outside the gene matches. The germline gives CDR1 SEHNR, CDR2 FQNEAQ (reference sequence). This CDR3 has 17 amino acids. In DNA, the CDR3 is TGTGCCAGCAGCTTAGCGAGCGGGGGCTTAGTCTACAATGAGCAGTTCTTC. Protein sequence: CASSLASGGLVYNEQFF. Complete variable domain (other parts from reference TRBV7-9 and TRBJ2-1): DTGVSQNPRHKITKRGQNVTFRCDPISEHNRLYWYRQTLGQGPEFLTYFQNEAQLEKSRLLSDRFSAERPKGSFSTLEIQRTEQGDSAMYLCASSLASGGLVYNEQFFGPGTRLTVL.

V and J are TRBV6-5 and TRBJ2-7; maybe TRBD1 (5 bases). V lost 6 bases and J 7 bases, leaving 19 bases between the germline ends. Germline CDR1 and CDR2: MNHEY and SVGAGI. This CDR3 comprises 14 residues. The CDR3 region is CASRNTDTVGEQYF. In nucleotides, the CDR3 is TGTGCCAGCAGGAATACGGACACCGTAGGGGAGCAGTACTTC.

V usage is TRBV9 and J usage is TRBJ2-2; no firm D call. Trimming left V 4 bases short and J 4 bases short, with 8 bases between. CDR3 length: 13 residues. The germline CDR1 and CDR2 sequences are SGDLS and YYNGEE. The CDR3 sequence: CASSPRSTGELFF. CDR3 bases: TGTGCCAGCAGCCCCCGGAGCACCGGGGAGCTGTTTTTT.

The chain joins TRBV6-1 to TRBJ1-6; 7 nucleotides match TRBD1. The germline V gene encodes CDR1 MNHNS and CDR2 SASEGT. This CDR3 has 13 residues. V was pared by 8 bases and J by 5 bases, with 3 bases of the junction left unmatched. The CDR3 region has the DNA TGTGCCAGCCGGGACAGAAATAATTCACCCCTCCACTTT. Translation gives CASRDRNNSPLHF.

V is TRBV19 and J is TRBJ2-7; 7 bases fit TRBD2. This CDR3 has 15 amino acids. Trimming took 3 bases from V and 5 from J; bases not matched to a gene: 10. Germline CDR1 reads LNHDA; CDR2 reads SQIVND (reference sequence). The CDR3 reads CASSISGGSLNEQYF. DNA of the CDR3: TGTGCCAGTAGTATCTCGGGCGGGAGCCTCAACGAGCAGTACTTC.